This T cell receptor (beta chain) derives from a study of cytomegalovirus exposure and HLA in healthy donors. Study findings and constraints: The authors later linked a missense DCLRE1C variant to TCR beta V- and J-gene trimming. Fewer N-insertions than the roughly 700-donor mean were reportedly shown by an Asian-associated ancestry cluster in a later analysis. An analysis that was carried out later associated 15,000 to 20,000 TCR beta sequences with HLA alleles at 0.05 false discovery rate.

This PCR relied on a set of 60 Vbeta primers and 13 Jbeta primers. Clones were sequenced by immunoSEQ multiplex PCR, and TCRdb holds only the in-frame ones, with some missing. The sample holds roughly 190,000 clones, approximately 70% seen once. Concerning this clone: Its antigen is unknown.

Germline-derived CDR1 and CDR2 are MNHEY and SMNVEV (reference sequence). Trimming stripped 0 bases from V and 3 bases from J, with 6 bases between. This CDR3 is built from 14 residues. The source is a woman aged 30 to 39 in good health and CMV-seronegative. V is TRBV27 and J is TRBJ2-1; D gene uncertain. The material sequenced was PBMCs. In DNA, the CDR3 is TGTGCCAGCAGTTTATCTCCTAGCTACAATGAGCAGTTCTTC. It is translated as CASSLSPSYNEQFF.